This T cell receptor (beta chain) was identified during a study of CD8+ T cells in alopecia areata. Study-wide findings and caveats: Lesional scalp displayed greater clonality than normal scalp, most notably in alopecia totalis/universalis.

RNA was extracted and reverse transcribed into cDNA as the sequencing template. Sequenced by immunoSEQ multiplex PCR; TCRdb stores in-frame clones only, minus some. The sample contains approximately 300,000 clones, none of them singletons. Using CD4, CD8alpha, NKG2D, NKG2ACE and other markers, pooled cutaneous lymph node cells were sorted. This clone has just a few counts. No antigen is known for it. Genes and germline are mouse. The read ends 3 residues before the CDR3 terminus; that terminus is restored from the germline J gene. This CDR3 has 16 residues. Trimming shortened V by 3 bases and J by 0 bases, and 10 bases separated the two germline ends. Germline assignment: CDR1 FNHDT and CDR2 SITEND (reference sequence).

This sequence originates from a C3H/HeJ mouse with alopecia areata. The mouse strain carries the MHC haplotype H2-k. V and J are TRBV19 and TRBJ1-6; perhaps TRBD1 as D (6 bases). TRBJ1-6 is sorted into the ORF group, with uncertain function. Sequences were obtained from CD4+ T cells sorted from a lymph node. CDR3 DNA (partial): TGTGCCAGCAGTAGCGGGACAATTTCCTATAATTCGCCC. Protein: CASSSGTISYNSP. The complete CDR3 protein is CASSSGTISYNSPLYF.